The source of this T cell receptor (beta chain) is a study of neurological immune-mediated disorders. The study's findings and limits: HTLV-1-associated myelopathy displayed the greatest TCR clonal expansion, and multiple sclerosis exhibited the smallest, lower than that of healthy controls. Private repertoires in all groups were suggested by the absence of shared CDR3 amino acid sequences among expanded clones across subjects.

PBMCs stored at -80 C, 2 million in total, were the source of the unsorted libraries. This clonotype was seen ten or more times. Its antigen is currently unknown. With 1 base clipped from V and 3 bases from J, the junction kept 0 bases outside the gene matches. The CDR3 sequence is 13 residues long. The germline V gene has CDR1 SQVTM and CDR2 ANQGSEA. MiXCR was run by TCRdb on the 5' RACE reads, yielding one entry per CDR3 protein. Of 55,000 to 65,000 distinct CDR3 sequences listed, about 3.7% are singletons. The source material was PBMCs. The V gene is TRBV29-1, the J gene TRBJ2-5; 9 positions match TRBD1. This clonotype was obtained from a woman aged 45-65 years with multiple sclerosis. This CDR3 is CSVEGTGEETQYF. In DNA, the CDR3 is TGCAGCGTTGAAGGGACAGGGGAAGAGACCCAGTACTTC.